This TCR beta chain is from a study of blood T cells in healthy people across ages. Study conclusions and caveats: The unsorted PBMCs prevented any conclusive comparison of naive versus antigen-experienced cells.

This clonotype was seen a single time. Its target is unknown. At one end the junction does not follow the germline gene, possibly because of a read error. With a J-beta primer mix and a sample-barcoded 5' primer, a second PCR ran roughly 6 to 11 cycles. TCRdb fed the 5' RACE reads into MiXCR, producing one record per CDR3 protein. The data hold about 2 million distinct CDR3 sequences, with roughly 50% observed a single time. The CDR3 contains 15 residues. Germline CDR1 is MDHEN and CDR2 is SYDVKM. The rearrangement uses TRBV28 and TRBJ2-1, with unresolved D. This sequence originates from a woman aged 40 to 55 in good health. Material for sequencing was blood. The DNA of the CDR3 is TGTGCCAGCAGTTTAGCCCCCCCCCGAGACAATGAGCGGTTCTTC. Amino acid sequence: CASSLAPPRDNERFF.